This T cell receptor beta chain was documented in a study of patients and donors after allogeneic stem cell transplantation. MiXCR, applied by TCRdb to the RT-PCR reads, yields one record per CDR3 protein. The repertoire holds about 960,000 distinct CDR3 sequences, with approximately 19% as singletons. The CDR3 runs to 15 residues. Trimming removed 1 base from V and 10 bases from J; junction bases left unmatched: 10. Germline lookup yields CDR1 LGHDT and CDR2 YNNKEL (reference sequence). Material: blood, either unsorted or a sorted T cell fraction (not recorded which). V usage is TRBV3-1 and J usage is TRBJ2-1; 7 positions match TRBD1. This TCR came from a human donor who was either an allogeneic HSCT recipient or a stem cell or donor lymphocyte infusion donor (not recorded which). It is not recorded whose cells these are; they may come from a transplant donor. In DNA form, the CDR3 reads TGTGCCAGCAGCCAAGTACTTACAGGGGTAGGGGAGCAGTTCTTC. Translated: CASSQVLTGVGEQFF.